These 14 T cell receptor beta chains originate from one sample sequenced in a study of control samples from healthy donors and cancer patients. Using immunoSEQ multiplex PCR, the repertoire was profiled, and TCRdb retains in-frame clones only, with some absent. The data show about 130,000 clones, around 93% seen once. The sample consisted of PBMCs. All receptors derive from a man between 50 and 59 years old with head and neck cancer.

DNA for the CDR3: TGTGCCAGCAGTTTGGGACAGGGTTCTCAGCCCCAGCATTTT. Protein sequence: CASSLGQGSQPQHF. The chain carries TRBV28 and TRBJ1-5; 9 positions agree with TRBD1. Germline V gene lookup returns CDR1 MDHEN and CDR2 SYDVKM. V lost 3 bases to trimming and J lost 6 bases; unmatched junction nucleotides: 3. The CDR3 sequence is 14 residues long.

The rearrangement joins TRBV6-6 to TRBJ1-1; D is uncertain. CDR3 length equals 16 residues. V was cut by 0 bases and J by 1 base, with 12 bases left in between. CDR1 is MNHNY, CDR2 SVGAGI, per germline (reference sequence). The CDR3 coding sequence is TGTGCCAGCAGTTACTCGAAACCGTCGAAGAACACTGAAGCTTTCTTT. Translation: CASSYSKPSKNTEAFF.

The V gene is TRBV27, the J gene TRBJ2-7, with TRBD1 identical over 8 bases. This CDR3 is 16 amino acids long. The ends lost 6 bases at V and 3 bases at J; junction bases unmatched: 13. Germline V gives CDR1 MNHEY, CDR2 SMNVEV (reference sequence). CDR3 bases: TGTGCCAGCAGCCCCGAACCTAACAGGGGGGTCTACGAGCAGTACTTC. The encoded protein is CASSPEPNRGVYEQYF.

Notes on this clone: This CDR3 is also generated by other DNA sequences in the sample. The rearrangement joins TRBV5-1 to TRBJ1-2; unclear D gene. The CDR3 sequence is 13 residues long. Germline V gene lookup returns CDR1 SGHRS and CDR2 YFSETQ. V was trimmed by 0 bases and J by 6 bases, leaving 9 bases between them. Written as DNA, the CDR3 is TGCGCCAGCAGCTTGGAGGCCGTGGATGGCTACACCTTC. Its protein product is CASSLEAVDGYTF.

This chain links TRBV3-1 (or the pseudogene TRBV3-2) with TRBJ2-2, with D uncertain. Per the germline V gene, CDR1 is LGHDT and CDR2 is YNNKEL (reference sequence). Between the trimmed V and J ends, which lost 4 bases and 7 bases, there was a span of 10 bases. The CDR3 has 13 residues. The CDR3 loop reads CASSRWTYGELFF. DNA of the CDR3: TGTGCCAGCAGCCGCTGGACGTACGGGGAGCTGTTTTTT.

The chain recombines TRBV18 with TRBJ1-1; D remains ambiguous. The ends were cut back, 5 bases at V and 0 bases at J, with 7 bases in the middle. There are 13 residues in the CDR3. The germline CDR1 and CDR2 sequences are KGHSH and LQKENI. The CDR3 region has the DNA TGTGCCAGCTCAGGAACGGTGAACACTGAAGCTTTCTTT. The encoded protein is CASSGTVNTEAFF.

This chain uses TRBV27 with TRBJ1-5, with a tentative D call TRBD1 (5 bases). The germline V gene has CDR1 MNHEY and CDR2 SMNVEV (reference sequence). V dropped 4 bases and J dropped 1 base, with 11 bases sitting between them. This CDR3 has 15 amino acids. The DNA of the CDR3 is TGTGCCAGCAGTTGGGGTCGACAGAGCAATCAGCCCCAGCATTTT. Translated: CASSWGRQSNQPQHF.

This chain joins TRBV20-1 and TRBJ2-7; the match to TRBD1 covers 7 bases. V lost 7 bases and J lost 4; bases outside the gene matches: 4. CDR1 is DFQATT, CDR2 SNEGSKA, per germline (reference sequence). The CDR3 is 11 amino acids. CDR3 sequence (DNA): TGCAGTGGGCGACAGGGTTACGAGCAGTACTTC. This encodes CSGRQGYEQYF.

This clone was seen a handful of times. The chain has TRBV27 and TRBJ2-7; a possible D gene is TRBD1 (6 bases). V lost 6 bases to trimming and J lost 6 bases, with 15 bases between them. The CDR3 is made up of 13 amino acids. Looked up from germline, CDR1 is MNHEY and CDR2 is SMNVEV (reference sequence). The CDR3 coding sequence is TGTGCCAGCAGCAACAGGGTACTGAGCGAGCAGTACTTC. Translating gives CASSNRVLSEQYF.

The chain joins TRBV6-6 to TRBJ1-5; possibly TRBD1 for D (5 bases). Trimming pared 5 bases from V and 7 bases from J, leaving 9 bases between. Germline V gene sequence: CDR1 MNHNY, CDR2 SVGAGI (reference sequence). The CDR3 is 12 amino acids. The CDR3 loop reads CASSHRRQPQHF. Here the CDR3 DNA reads TGTGCCAGCAGTCACAGGCGGCAGCCCCAGCATTTT.

The chain carries TRBV29-1 and TRBJ2-7; D may correspond to TRBD1 or TRBD2 (5 bases each). The germline CDR1 and CDR2 sequences are SQVTM and ANQGSEA. CDR3 length equals 15 residues. The V and J ends lost 4 bases and 2 bases respectively, with 18 bases between them. The CDR3 DNA is TGCAGCGTTGGGGTTGGGACCGGGTCCACCTACGAGCAGTACTTC. It encodes CSVGVGTGSTYEQYF.

The chain uses TRBV6-1 and TRBJ2-1; D gene unclear. V was shortened by 0 bases and J by 11 bases, with 8 bases between the two germline ends. CDR1 MNHNS and CDR2 SASEGT come from the germline V gene. The CDR3 consists of 12 residues. CDR3 sequence: CASSEALIQQFF. In DNA, the CDR3 is TGTGCCAGCAGTGAAGCATTAATCCAGCAGTTCTTC.

The chain links TRBV28 to TRBJ1-2; 9 bases match TRBD1. The germline V gene has CDR1 MDHEN and CDR2 SYDVKM. The CDR3 runs to 15 residues. With 6 bases clipped from V and 3 bases from J, the junction kept 8 bases outside the gene matches. The CDR3 DNA reads as TGTGCCAGCAGACCGGGACAGGGAGTTCACTATGGCTACACCTTC. Its translation: CASRPGQGVHYGYTF.

The sample holds one count of this clone. The V gene is TRBV27, the J gene TRBJ1-1, with TRBD1 matching 9 bases. Germline V gene lookup returns CDR1 MNHEY and CDR2 SMNVEV (reference sequence). The V and J ends lost 5 bases and 0 bases, in that order; junction bases with no gene match: 7. The CDR3 sequence is 16 residues long. CDR3 sequence: CASSGGTGRMNTEAFF. The CDR3 region has the DNA TGTGCCAGCAGTGGAGGGACAGGGAGGATGAACACTGAAGCTTTCTTT.